A selection of T cell receptor beta chains follows, all from one sample in a study of blood T cell repertoires in COVID-19. Assay used: immunoSEQ multiplex PCR; TCRdb lists only in-frame clones, some missing. The sample records 80,000 to 95,000 clones, 75% to 90% being singletons. Sequencing was performed on peripheral blood. All receptors derive from a woman between 65 and 79 years old with acute or convalescent COVID-19. Each CDR3 is given with its conserved first and last residue. The order of the fields is D gene, V gene, J gene, clone size, CDR3 DNA, CDR3 protein. The D gene is left open where the match is weak. Size is stated for part of the rows, as once, few or many counts, or as a class when the clone is expanded.

-	TRBV11-3	TRBJ2-2	-	TGTGCCACAGGTACAGGGCCCGGAGGGGAGCTGTTTTTT	CATGTGPGGELFF
-	TRBV4-1	TRBJ2-2	few	TGCGCCAGCAGCCAGGCGGGGACCGACACCGGGGAGCTGTTTTTT	CASSQAGTDTGELFF
TRBD1	TRBV6-5	TRBJ1-2	-	TGTGCCAGCAGAGCCACTTGGGACAGCAACTATGGCTACACCTTC	CASRATWDSNYGYTF
TRBD1	TRBV5-1	TRBJ1-4	-	TGCGCCAGCAGCCCAGGGGGAGGAACTGAAAAACTGTTTTTT	CASSPGGGTEKLFF
TRBD2	TRBV28	TRBJ2-6	-	TGTGCCAGCAGAGAACTAGCGGGGGGGCTGTCTGGGGCCAACGTCCTGACTTTC	CASRELAGGLSGANVLTF
-	TRBV27	TRBJ2-7	-	TGTGCCAGCAGAATTTCCCCTCGAGCCTACGAGCAGTACTTC	CASRISPRAYEQYF
TRBD1	TRBV6-4	TRBJ1-2	-	TGTGCCAGCAGAGCTGACAGGGGTGGCTATGGCTACACCTTC	CASRADRGGYGYTF
TRBD1	TRBV6-1	TRBJ2-3	-	TGTGCCAGCAGTGAAGTGGGACAGGGGTTCCTGAGCACAGATACGCAGTATTTT	CASSEVGQGFLSTDTQYF
TRBD2	TRBV7-6	TRBJ2-1	-	TGTGCCAGCAGCTCCGGACTAGCGATAACAAATGAGCAGTTCTTC	CASSSGLAITNEQFF
-	TRBV2	TRBJ2-7	-	TGTGCCAGCAGTGATCCGGCAGGGGTGCGATACGAGCAGTACTTC	CASSDPAGVRYEQYF
-	TRBV7-2	TRBJ2-2	-	TGTGCCAGCAGCTTTCGGAGAGGTGGAAGTTGGAACACCGGGGAGCTGTTTTTT	CASSFRRGGSWNTGELFF
-	TRBV10-1	TRBJ2-2	few	TGCGCCAGCGGGAGGCCGAACACCGGGGAGCTGTTTTTT	CASGRPNTGELFF
-	TRBV3-1/TRBV3-2	TRBJ1-5	once	TGTGCCAGCAGCCAAGTCGGGGGGCCCCAGCATTTT	CASSQVGGPQHF
TRBD1	TRBV28	TRBJ1-2	-	TGTGCCAGCAAAACAGGGGTAGATGGCTATGGCTACACCTTC	CASKTGVDGYGYTF
-	TRBV19	TRBJ2-1	-	TGTGCCAGTAGTATCGGCACTAGCAAAAACAATGAGCAGTTCTTC	CASSIGTSKNNEQFF
-	TRBV6-5	TRBJ1-2	-	TGTGCCAGCAGGAAGACAGCCTCCAACTATGGCTACACCTTC	CASRKTASNYGYTF
TRBD1	TRBV18	TRBJ1-6	-	TGTGCCAGCTCACGGGACAGCAATTCACCCCTCCACTTT	CASSRDSNSPLHF
TRBD1	TRBV19	TRBJ2-5	-	TGTGCCAGTACACCGACAGGGGGAGTGGAGACCCAGTACTTC	CASTPTGGVETQYF
TRBD2	TRBV28	TRBJ2-2	few	TGTGCCAGCAGTTTATCGAGCGGGAGAGGGTGGACCGGGGAGCTGTTTTTT	CASSLSSGRGWTGELFF
-	TRBV25-1	TRBJ2-3	-	TGTGCCAGCAGTGACGTAGCGGCGACAGATACGCAGTATTTT	CASSDVAATDTQYF